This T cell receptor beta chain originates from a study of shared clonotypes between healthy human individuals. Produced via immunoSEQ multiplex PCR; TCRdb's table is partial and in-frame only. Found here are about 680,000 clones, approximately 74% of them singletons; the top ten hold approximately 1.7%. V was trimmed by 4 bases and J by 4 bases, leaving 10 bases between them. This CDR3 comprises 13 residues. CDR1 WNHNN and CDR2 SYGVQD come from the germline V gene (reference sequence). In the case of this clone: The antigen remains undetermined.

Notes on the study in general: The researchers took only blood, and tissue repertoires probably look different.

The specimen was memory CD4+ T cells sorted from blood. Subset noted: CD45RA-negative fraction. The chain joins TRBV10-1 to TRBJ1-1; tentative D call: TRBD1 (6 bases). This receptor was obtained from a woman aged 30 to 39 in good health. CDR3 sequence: CASSVGASTEAFF. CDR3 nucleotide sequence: TGCGCCAGCAGTGTGGGGGCTAGCACTGAAGCTTTCTTT.